Described below is a single T cell receptor beta chain sequence and its context. Antigen: not known. The sampling schedule covered blood at baseline, cycle 4 day 1, and cycle 7 day 1. This specimen belongs to a study of OX40 agonist ivuxolimab in advanced cancers. Study information: Hepatocellular carcinoma, melanoma, renal cell or head and neck cancer was diagnosed in the dose-escalation patients.

With 4 bases removed from V and 4 bases from J, the gap between germline ends came to 7 bases. The CDR3 loop spans 11 amino acids. Germline V gives CDR1 SQVTM, CDR2 ANQGSEA. Clones were sequenced by immunoSEQ multiplex PCR, and TCRdb holds only the in-frame ones, with some missing. The top ten clones hold around 2% of a sample with some 51,000 clones, around 77% of them seen once. Overall study findings and caveats: Some patients without response likewise showed low normalized clonal expansion. Expanded peripheral T cell antigen specificity was not determined.

V is TRBV29-1 and J is TRBJ2-5; D perhaps matches TRBD2 (6 bases). This clonotype was sampled from an adult with an advanced solid tumor such as melanoma, head and neck, liver or kidney cancer. The specimen comprised CD4+ or CD8+ T cells sorted from blood, sampled in a trial of the OX40 agonist ivuxolimab. The CDR3 region is CSVVEGETQYF. CDR3 nucleotide sequence: TGCAGCGTTGTGGAGGGAGAGACCCAGTACTTC.